This TCR beta chain was documented in a study of human T cells and chemical hapten exposure listed by TCRdb under 2021. Study-wide context: Libraries were combined into a pool for sequencing, and differences in TCR yield between samples came mainly from small differences in library volumes within the pool. Peripheral blood TCR repertoire changes were tracked in vivo in alopecia patients during primary and secondary sensitization to the hapten diphenylcyclopropenone (DPC). Both TCR alpha and TCR beta chains were sequenced from each blood RNA sample. The paper's findings and limits, for the study overall: After repeated subsampling, changes were observed in the strength of the expansion versus patch-test correlation and in the threshold at which the correlation became significant. The number of TCRs above 1 in 1000 frequency did not change with DPC sensitization; there was no evidence of global repertoire structure alterations.

About this clonotype itself: Its recognized antigen is unknown. There are no base qualities to consult, and no much larger clone falls within one base.

Reading from cysteine to phenylalanine, the CDR3 counts 15 amino acids. Kept here is only the CDR3 DNA, which spans 45 bases and is read in frame from base 1. Germline trimming amounts to 4 bases on V and 6 bases on J, with 7 as the count of junction bases outside the gene matches. Taken from the germline V gene (reference sequence), the CDR1 and CDR2 loops are SGHNT and YYREEE. The method behind the library was 5' RACE. TCRdb names Illumina MiSeq as the instrument used. During library preparation, unique molecular identifiers were attached to individual cDNA molecules so that TCRs could be counted in a quantitative, reproducible way. The study's own analysis went as follows. A median of roughly 100,000 TCRs per sample was observed, with a range of about 20,000 to 690,600. V, J and CDR3 annotation of the TCR reads was performed with the Decombinator software suite. Every sample was subsampled to the same number of TCRs (28,000) for the PS versus PT1 abundance plots. TCRs were defined as expanded if absent before sensitization and observed at least eight times at the 2-week time point. TCRdb reworked the public reads: Q25 trimming with fastp, MiXCR clone assembly, productive beta chains retained. Each entry merges the rows of one CDR3 protein and shows their most common DNA and genes. The V and J calls shown here were made by TCRdb, not taken from the authors' results. The table for this sample lists roughly 81,000 distinct CDR3 sequences; about 8% of them were counted only once. About 2.1% of the sample is in the top ten clones.

Total RNA was isolated from unfractionated whole blood collected in Tempus Blood RNA tubes. Five or six healthy volunteers were used as TCR sequencing controls and were bled at day 0, 2 weeks and 6 weeks. The sequence links TRBV5-4 to TRBJ2-1; the central 10 bases match TRBD2. The TCR sequence derives from a male donor in good health. The base sequence is TGTGCCAGCAGCCCACGACTAGCGGGCCTCAATGAGCAGTTCTTC. Translated, this gives CASSPRLAGLNEQFF.